What follows describes a single T cell receptor (beta chain). The sample belongs to a study of PD-L1 blockade in urothelial cancer. The wider study: About 90% of the 29 patients were males with bladder-origin urothelial cancer.

The sample's time point: pretreatment peripheral blood. CDR3 size: 17 residues. Germline V gene sequence: CDR1 SGDLS, CDR2 YYNGEE. V was trimmed by 0 bases and J by 3 bases, leaving 16 bases between them. Spiking of synthetic TCR analog templates was performed in each PCR. Clones were sequenced by immunoSEQ multiplex PCR, and TCRdb holds only the in-frame ones, with some missing. The table records approximately 50,000 clones, around 84% of them present only once. The input for sequencing was PBMCs, taken around atezolizumab (anti-PD-L1) treatment. This rearrangement joins TRBV9 to TRBJ2-1; D is possibly TRBD2 (5 bases). The sequence derives from a man between 65 and 80 years old with urothelial cancer. In DNA, the CDR3 is TGTGCCAGCAGCGTAGCAACCGGGGAGATGTTCTACAATGAGCAGTTCTTC. Translation: CASSVATGEMFYNEQFF.